This TCR beta chain was captured in a study of cytomegalovirus exposure and HLA in healthy donors. On the study more broadly: Falling in the Caucasian-associated ancestry cluster were about 82% of 398 genotyped donors. Study conclusions and caveats: Roughly uniform depth of sequencing across donors was assumed in presence/absence analyses.

A few counts support this clone. What it binds is not known. V trimming: 0 bases; J trimming: 5 bases; junction bases outside the gene matches: 4. This CDR3 has 15 residues. Per the germline V gene, CDR1 is SGHNT and CDR2 is YYREEE (reference sequence). The PCR was carried out with 60 Vbeta primers and 13 Jbeta primers. TCRdb keeps only in-frame clones here, not all; method: immunoSEQ multiplex PCR. This table has 150,000 or so clones, roughly 79% appearing once. Despite likely unrecorded immune exposures, the donors were nominally healthy at the time of sampling. Specimen: PBMCs. The receptor's source is a male donor in good health and CMV-seronegative. This sequence joins TRBV5-4 and TRBJ2-7; TRBD1 aligns across 11 bases. The CDR3 DNA reads as TGTGCCAGCAGCTTGGGGACAGGGGGCGCCCACGAGCAGTACTTC. The encoded protein is CASSLGTGGAHEQYF.